This T cell receptor beta chain was recovered during a study of T cell responses to AZD1222 COVID-19 vaccine. Study observations and caveats: Only a handful of individuals given AZD1222 were seropositive at baseline. After the peak T cell response, and only then, were repertoires sampled. It should be noted that donors were predominantly white British and more often female, and clonal diversity was possibly underestimated.

Notes on this clone: Its antigen is as yet unknown.

The table came from immunoSEQ multiplex PCR; TCRdb's copy has only in-frame clones and leaves some out. The sample lists roughly 100,000 clones; 75% to 90% were seen once. Trimming pared 1 base from V and 5 bases from J, leaving 2 bases between. CDR3 size: 12 residues. Germline CDR1 reads LGHNT; CDR2 reads FRNRAP. The rearrangement uses TRBV12-5 and TRBJ2-2; no firm D call. The TCR originated in an adult in good health. The specimen comprised peripheral blood, sampled on day 0 of AZD1222 vaccination. The CDR3 region is CASGLETGELFF. The CDR3 bases are TGTGCTAGTGGTTTGGAGACCGGGGAGCTGTTTTTT.